These 3 T cell receptor beta chains originate from one sample sequenced in a study of cytomegalovirus exposure and HLA in healthy donors. The PCR was carried out with 60 Vbeta primers and 13 Jbeta primers. Method: immunoSEQ multiplex PCR; TCRdb's copy keeps in-frame clones and lacks some. The table has some 110,000 clones, over 9.5% seen once. The sequencing input was PBMCs. The receptors were gathered from a man aged 35 to 55 in good health and CMV-seropositive.

A few counts support this clone. This chain links TRBV7-2 with TRBJ1-4, with TRBD1 as a possible D gene (5 bases). Per the germline V gene, CDR1 is SGHTA and CDR2 is FQGNSA. Between the trimmed V and J ends, which lost 2 bases and 7 bases, there was a span of 20 bases. The CDR3 loop spans 17 amino acids. CDR3 bases: TGTGCCAGCAGCTTATCCCCGACGGGGGGAGTTGGTGAAAAACTGTTTTTT. Translated: CASSLSPTGGVGEKLFF.

On this clone: The junction departs from germline at one end; a sequencing error may be responsible. The chain joins TRBV10-1 to TRBJ2-7; 8 nucleotides align to TRBD1. The CDR3 covers 13 residues. CDR1 is WNHNN, CDR2 SYGVQD, per germline (reference sequence). The CDR3 nucleotides read TGCGCCAGCAGTGCCAATCCAGGGGGCGAGCAGTCCTTC. Its protein is CASSANPGGEQSF.

The chain links TRBV10-1 to TRBJ1-3, with a tentative D call TRBD1 (5 bases). The germline CDR1 and CDR2 sequences are WNHNN and SYGVQD (reference sequence). V shed 7 bases and J shed 3 bases, with 10 bases lying between them. CDR3 size: 13 residues. CDR3 sequence reads: CASTGTLGNTIYF. CDR3 sequence (DNA): TGCGCCAGCACTGGGACTCTTGGAAACACCATATATTTT.